This entry concerns a single T cell receptor (beta chain). Its antigen remains unknown. The sample originates from a study of cytomegalovirus exposure and HLA in healthy donors. Vbeta (60) and Jbeta (13) primers were used in the PCR. Original processing methods: It was a later analysis that counted tens of millions of unique TCR beta chains, of which 9.5 million to 14 million were shared. Repertoires were generated with immunoSEQ multiplex PCR, while TCRdb's copy carries only in-frame clones and drops some. Clone size and V and J calls were adopted from that table, with D and trimming inferred from the DNA. This sample contains nearly 200,000 clones. Study findings and constraints: Per published accounts, TCR beta sequences correctly predicted the HLA-A and HLA-B alleles of most subjects. A few CMV-associated chains proved CMV antigen-specific in vitro.

The CDR3 has 13 residues. CDR1 MGHRA and CDR2 YSYEKL come from the germline V gene. Trimming stripped 2 bases from V and 8 bases from J, with 9 bases between. The chain combines TRBV4-1 with TRBJ2-2, with unresolved D. The TCR originated in a boy younger than 18 in good health and CMV-seronegative. Sequencing was carried out using PBMCs. CDR3 bases: TGCGCCAGCAGCCAACAGTCCCTGGGGGAGCTGTTTTTT. This translates into CASSQQSLGELFF.